What follows describes a single TCR beta chain. The antigen remains unidentified. TCRdb ran MiXCR on the 5' RACE reads and lists one entry per CDR3 protein. The sample contains roughly 500,000 distinct CDR3 sequences, over 15% of which appear only once. This specimen comes from a study of T cells after yellow fever vaccination. There are 14 residues in the CDR3. CDR1 and CDR2 (germline): MGHDK, SYGVNS. V gave up 1 base and J gave up 6 bases, with 9 bases separating them. Points from the study as a whole: Overall, a small share of clonotypes was seen in both CD4 and CD8 compartments. Repertoires obtained by FACS sorting could include abundant clonotypes that entered as contaminants from the bulk population. By day 5 rather than day 15, the secondary response had peaked, though it was weaker. Primary-vaccination clones mostly resurfaced post-booster (nearly 97% CD4, roughly 87% CD8).

The sequencing used PBMCs, collected 15 days after the yellow fever booster vaccination. This TCR came from a man aged 25-40 years who received the YFV17D yellow fever vaccine. The chain combines TRBV25-1 with TRBJ1-4; D is ambiguous. DNA for the CDR3: TGTGCCAGCAGTGAATGGAAGGGCGATGAAAAACTGTTTTTT. The encoded protein is CASSEWKGDEKLFF.